These 7 T cell receptor beta chains were sequenced from one sample in a study of blood T cell repertoires in COVID-19. Data came from immunoSEQ multiplex PCR; TCRdb stores just in-frame clones and leaves some out. The sample has a few hundred thousand clones, around 83% seen once. Source material: PBMCs or T cells enriched from blood (not recorded which). These receptors originate from a woman between 45 and 65 years old who had been exposed to COVID-19.

The chain joins TRBV19 to TRBJ2-1; D is perhaps TRBD2 (6 bases). V was clipped by 5 bases and J by 10 bases, with 12 bases between them. In germline, CDR1 is LNHDA, CDR2 SQIVND (reference sequence). This CDR3 is 12 amino acids long. The DNA of the CDR3 is TGTGCCAGTAGTTTCCGCGGGGCCGAGCAGTTCTTC. This translates into CASSFRGAEQFF. Based on the CDR3 plus reference TRBV19 and TRBJ2-1, the full variable domain is DGGITQSPKYLFRKEGQNVTLSCEQNLNHDAMYWYRQDPGQGLRLIYYSQIVNDFQKGDIAEGYSVSREKKESFPLTVTSAQKNPTAFYLCASSFRGAEQFFGPGTRLTVL.

The chain joins TRBV7-7 to TRBJ2-2; 7 bases fit TRBD1. Germline values: CDR1 SSHAT, CDR2 FNYEAQ (reference sequence). V shed 4 bases and J 4 bases; nucleotides not matched to a gene: 9. CDR3 length: 16 amino acids. CDR3 DNA: TGTGCCAGCAGCTCATCAGGGGACAGAGGCACCGGGGAGCTGTTTTTT. It is translated as CASSSSGDRGTGELFF. The whole variable domain, filled in from reference TRBV7-7 and TRBJ2-2, reads GAGVSQSPRYKVTKRGQDVTLRCDPISSHATLYWYQQALGQGPEFLTYFNYEAQPDKSGLPSDRFSAERPEGSISTLTIQRTEQRDSAMYRCASSSSGDRGTGELFFGEGSRLTVL.

The chain joins TRBV5-1 to TRBJ1-1; D might be TRBD1 (5 bases). The V gene lost 4 bases and the J gene lost 1 base, with 17 bases spanning the gap. The CDR3 consists of 16 residues. Germline CDR1 SGHRS, CDR2 YFSETQ. CDR3 amino acids: CASSRGAGDRNTEAFF. The CDR3 DNA reads as TGCGCCAGCAGCCGCGGCGCGGGAGACAGGAACACTGAAGCTTTCTTT.

The chain couples TRBV5-5 to TRBJ2-2; TRBD2 matches 9 bases. The CDR3 is 19 residues long. The germline CDR1 and CDR2 sequences are SGHKS and YYEKEE (reference sequence). V trimming: 1 base; J trimming: 3 bases; junction bases outside the gene matches: 13. CDR3 nucleotide sequence: TGTGCCAGCAGCTTGTGGTCTAGCGGGGTGACTACCTACACCGGGGAGCTGTTTTTT. Amino acid sequence: CASSLWSSGVTTYTGELFF. Complete variable domain (other parts from reference TRBV5-5 and TRBJ2-2): DAGVTQSPTHLIKTRGQQVTLRCSPISGHKSVSWYQQVLGQGPQFIFQYYEKEERGRGNFPDRFSARQFPNYSSELNVNALLLGDSALYLCASSLWSSGVTTYTGELFFGEGSRLTVL.

For this clone: Other DNA sequences in the same sample also yield this CDR3. The chain combines TRBV9 with TRBJ1-1; D is uncertain. Trimming took 0 bases from V and 1 from J, leaving 7 bases between them. Per the germline V gene, CDR1 is SGDLS and CDR2 is YYNGEE. CDR3 size: 14 residues. DNA for the CDR3: TGTGCCAGCAGCGTAGCCTCAGGGAACACTGAAGCTTTCTTT. Translation: CASSVASGNTEAFF.

V gene TRBV12-3 or TRBV12-4 combines with J gene TRBJ1-5; 8 bases line up with TRBD1. This CDR3 is built from 13 residues. V was clipped by 6 bases and J by 7 bases; unmatched bases: 5. The CDR3 DNA reads TGTGCCAGCAGCGAGGACAGGGTCCAGCCCCAGCATTTT. This sequence encodes CASSEDRVQPQHF.

The chain links TRBV7-9 to TRBJ1-3; tentative D call: TRBD1 (6 bases). Germline V gene data show CDR1 as SEHNR and CDR2 as FQNEAQ (reference sequence). This CDR3 has 14 residues. Trimming took 2 bases from V and 4 from J, leaving 9 bases between them. CDR3 residues: CASSLLQGGNTIYF. DNA for the CDR3: TGTGCCAGCAGCTTATTACAGGGCGGAAACACCATATATTTT.